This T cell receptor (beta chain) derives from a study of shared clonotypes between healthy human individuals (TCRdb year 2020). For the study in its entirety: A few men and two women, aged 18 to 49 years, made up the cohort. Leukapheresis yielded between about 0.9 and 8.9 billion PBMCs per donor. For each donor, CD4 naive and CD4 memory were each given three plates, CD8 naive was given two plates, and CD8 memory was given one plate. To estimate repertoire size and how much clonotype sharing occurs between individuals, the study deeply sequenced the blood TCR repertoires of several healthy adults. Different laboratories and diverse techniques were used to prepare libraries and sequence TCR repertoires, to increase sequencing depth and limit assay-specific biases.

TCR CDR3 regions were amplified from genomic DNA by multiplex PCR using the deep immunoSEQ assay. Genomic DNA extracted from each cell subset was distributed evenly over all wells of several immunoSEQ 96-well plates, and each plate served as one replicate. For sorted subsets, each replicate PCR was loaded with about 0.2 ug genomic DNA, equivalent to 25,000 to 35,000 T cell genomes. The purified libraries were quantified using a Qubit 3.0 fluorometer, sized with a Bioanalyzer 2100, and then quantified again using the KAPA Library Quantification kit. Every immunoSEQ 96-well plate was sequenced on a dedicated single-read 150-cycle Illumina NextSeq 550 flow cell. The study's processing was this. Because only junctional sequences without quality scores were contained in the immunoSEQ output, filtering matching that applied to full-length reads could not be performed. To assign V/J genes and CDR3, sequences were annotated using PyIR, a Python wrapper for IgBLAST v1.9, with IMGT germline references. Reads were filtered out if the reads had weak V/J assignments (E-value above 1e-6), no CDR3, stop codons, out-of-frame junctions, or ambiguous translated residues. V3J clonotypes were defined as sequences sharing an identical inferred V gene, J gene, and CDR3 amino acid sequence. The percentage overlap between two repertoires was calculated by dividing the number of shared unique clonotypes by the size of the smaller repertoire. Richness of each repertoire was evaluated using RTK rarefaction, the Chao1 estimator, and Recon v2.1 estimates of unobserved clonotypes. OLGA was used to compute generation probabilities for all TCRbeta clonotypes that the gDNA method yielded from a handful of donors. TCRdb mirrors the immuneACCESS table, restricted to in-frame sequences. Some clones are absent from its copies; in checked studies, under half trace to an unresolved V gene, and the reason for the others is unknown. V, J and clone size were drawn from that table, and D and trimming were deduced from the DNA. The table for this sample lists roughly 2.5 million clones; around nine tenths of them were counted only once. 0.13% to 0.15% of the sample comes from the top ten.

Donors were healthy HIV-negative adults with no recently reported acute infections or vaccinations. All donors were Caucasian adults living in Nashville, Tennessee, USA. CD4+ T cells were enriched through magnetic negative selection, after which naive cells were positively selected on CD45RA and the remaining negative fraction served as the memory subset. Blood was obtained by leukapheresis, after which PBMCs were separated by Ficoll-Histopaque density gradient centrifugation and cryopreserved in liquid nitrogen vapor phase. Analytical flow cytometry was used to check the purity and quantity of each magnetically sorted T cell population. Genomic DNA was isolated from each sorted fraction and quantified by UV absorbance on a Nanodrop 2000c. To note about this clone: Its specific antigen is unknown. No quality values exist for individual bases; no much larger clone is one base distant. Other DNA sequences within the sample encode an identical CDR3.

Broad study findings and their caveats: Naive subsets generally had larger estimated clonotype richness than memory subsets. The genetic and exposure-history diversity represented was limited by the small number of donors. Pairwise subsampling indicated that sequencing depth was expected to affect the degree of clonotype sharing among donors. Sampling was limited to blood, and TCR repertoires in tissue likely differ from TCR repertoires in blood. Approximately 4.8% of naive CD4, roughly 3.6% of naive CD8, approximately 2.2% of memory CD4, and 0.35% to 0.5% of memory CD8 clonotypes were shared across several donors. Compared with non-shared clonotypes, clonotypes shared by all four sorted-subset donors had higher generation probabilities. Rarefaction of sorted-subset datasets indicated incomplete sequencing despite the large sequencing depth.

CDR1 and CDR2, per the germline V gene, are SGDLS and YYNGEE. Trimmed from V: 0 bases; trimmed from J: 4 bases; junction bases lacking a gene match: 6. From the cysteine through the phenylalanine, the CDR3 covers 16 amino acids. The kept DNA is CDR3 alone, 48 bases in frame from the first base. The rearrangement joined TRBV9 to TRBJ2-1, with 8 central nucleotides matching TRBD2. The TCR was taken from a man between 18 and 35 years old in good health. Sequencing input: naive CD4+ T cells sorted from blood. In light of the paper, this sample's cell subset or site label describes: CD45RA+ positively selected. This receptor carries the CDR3 CASSVAGSGGYNEQFF. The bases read TGTGCCAGCAGCGTAGCCGGGAGCGGGGGATACAATGAGCAGTTCTTC.